The 28 T cell receptor beta chains listed next were all sequenced from one sample in a study of T cell responses to AZD1222 COVID-19 vaccine. Assay used: immunoSEQ multiplex PCR; TCRdb lists only in-frame clones, some missing. The sample contains about 120,000 clones, about nine tenths of which appear only once. The input for sequencing was peripheral blood, taken on day 0 of AZD1222 vaccination. Every receptor here comes from an adult in good health.

In its sample, this clone was seen many times. The chain combines TRBV6-2 or TRBV6-3 with TRBJ2-3, with TRBD2 identical over 7 bases. Trimming removed 2 bases from V and 2 bases from J; junction bases left unmatched: 4. The germline V gene has CDR1 MNHEY and CDR2 SVGEGT. The CDR3 is 15 amino acids. As DNA, the CDR3 is TGTGCCAGCAGTTACGGCGGGAGAATCACAGATACGCAGTATTTT. Protein: CASSYGGRITDTQYF.

The J gene is TRBJ2-2, the V gene TRBV19; the D is unclear. Germline lookup yields CDR1 LNHDA and CDR2 SQIVND (reference sequence). The V end lost 4 bases, the J end lost 6 bases, and 6 bases lay between the germline ends. This CDR3 has 12 residues. CDR3 amino acids: CASSTPPGELFF. CDR3 DNA sequence: TGTGCCAGTAGTACTCCCCCCGGGGAGCTGTTTTTT.

The genes are TRBV23-1 and TRBJ1-3, with D tentatively TRBD1 (5 bases). TRBV23-1 is treated as an ORF (open reading frame) with a function not yet certain. This CDR3 has 18 residues. V lost 6 bases to trimming and J lost 0 bases, with 21 bases between them. The CDR3, as DNA: TGCGCCAGCAGCCCCCCGGGAGGGGCCCTCACCTCTGGAAACACCATATATTTT. Translating gives CASSPPGGALTSGNTIYF.

The chain combines TRBV20-1 with TRBJ2-1, with D hard to call. Germline CDR1 DFQATT, CDR2 SNEGSKA (reference sequence). This CDR3 has 14 residues. Trimming pared 3 bases from V and 7 bases from J, leaving 16 bases between. CDR3 region: CSASGRNLFNEQFF. In DNA, the CDR3 is TGCAGTGCTAGTGGCCGCAACTTATTTAATGAGCAGTTCTTC.

This sequence joins TRBV5-6 and TRBJ2-2, with D perhaps TRBD2 (6 bases). The CDR3 has 15 amino acids. The germline V and J ends were trimmed by 3 bases and 2 bases, with 11 bases remaining between them. Germline V lookup: CDR1 SGHDT, CDR2 YYEEEE. CDR3 sequence reads: CASSSTGRNTGELFF. The CDR3 DNA sequence: TGTGCCAGCAGCTCTACCGGGAGAAACACCGGGGAGCTGTTTTTT.

The rearrangement links TRBV6-5 to TRBJ1-1; D not resolved. Germline V gives CDR1 MNHEY, CDR2 SVGAGI. V was shortened by 5 bases and J by 4 bases, with 11 bases between the two germline ends. This CDR3 is built from 13 residues. This chain's CDR3 is CASSPPGVTEAFF. The CDR3 DNA follows: TGTGCCAGCAGTCCTCCTGGTGTCACTGAAGCTTTCTTT.

The chain joins TRBV19 to TRBJ1-5; 9 bases line up with TRBD1. CDR1 and CDR2 (germline): LNHDA, SQIVND (reference sequence). This CDR3 contains 17 residues. V gave up 7 bases and J gave up 0 bases; unmatched junction bases: 10. The CDR3 region is CASIGTGNPISNQPQHF. The CDR3 region has the DNA TGTGCCAGTATTGGGACAGGGAACCCTATTAGCAATCAGCCCCAGCATTTT.

The rearrangement links TRBV3-1 (or the pseudogene TRBV3-2) to TRBJ2-3; the D gene is possibly TRBD2 (6 bases). Trimming pared 4 bases from V and 0 bases from J, leaving 17 bases between. The CDR3 sequence is 17 residues long. Germline assignment: CDR1 LGHDT and CDR2 YNNKEL (reference sequence). The CDR3 DNA follows: TGTGCCAGCAGCCTAAGGCGGGGAACAACTAGCACAGATACGCAGTATTTT. Translated: CASSLRRGTTSTDTQYF.

V and J are TRBV7-8 and TRBJ2-1; 10 bases agree with TRBD2. Germline CDR1 and CDR2: SGHVS and FQNEAQ. This CDR3 has 18 residues. V dropped 4 bases and J dropped 1; count of bases not matched to a gene: 10. The CDR3, as DNA: TGTGCCAGCAGCTCTAAGCGGGAGGGGGGCAATTCCTACAATGAGCAGTTCTTC. It translates to CASSSKREGGNSYNEQFF. Drawing the rest from reference TRBV7-8 and TRBJ2-1, the complete variable domain is GAGVSQSPRYKVAKRGQDVALRCDPISGHVSLFWYQQALGQGPEFLTYFQNEAQLDKSGLPSDRFFAERPEGSVSTLKIQRTQQEDSAVYLCASSSKREGGNSYNEQFFGPGTRLTVL.

The chain joins TRBV6-5 to TRBJ2-7; no clear D. From germline, CDR1 is MNHEY and CDR2 SVGAGI. There are 15 residues in the CDR3. Trimming removed 6 bases at V and 0 bases at J, with 15 bases between. CDR3 DNA: TGTGCCAGCAGGGGAATTGTCACCGGCTCCTACGAGCAGTACTTC. This encodes CASRGIVTGSYEQYF.

This clone turned up a few times. The chain carries TRBV7-9 and TRBJ2-5; 7 nucleotides line up with TRBD1. This CDR3 contains 13 residues. Germline loops: CDR1 SEHNR, CDR2 FQNEAQ (reference sequence). Unmatched junction bases numbered 5, after V lost 5 bases and J lost 5 bases. CDR3 sequence reads: CASSVTGFETQYF. The CDR3 DNA follows: TGTGCCAGCAGCGTGACAGGGTTTGAGACCCAGTACTTC.

This rearrangement joins TRBV5-1 to TRBJ1-2, with 7 nucleotides matching TRBD1. The trim removed 4 bases at V and 3 bases at J, leaving 9 bases unmatched. The CDR3 length is 15 residues. Germline assignment: CDR1 SGHRS and CDR2 YFSETQ. The CDR3 region has the DNA TGCGCCAGCAGCACCTCGGGACAGACTTACTATGGCTACACCTTC. Residues: CASSTSGQTYYGYTF.

The chain uses TRBV4-1 and TRBJ2-3; D is unclear. Germline V lookup: CDR1 MGHRA, CDR2 YSYEKL. V was shortened by 5 bases and J by 1 base, with 16 bases between the two germline ends. This CDR3 spans 16 amino acids. The CDR3 bases are TGCGCCAGCAGCACACAAGCCCCGTCTGGCACAGATACGCAGTATTTT. This gives the protein CASSTQAPSGTDTQYF.

This sequence joins TRBV12-3 or TRBV12-4 and TRBJ2-1, with 9 bases matching TRBD2. This CDR3 has 13 residues. V lost 10 bases to trimming and J lost 7 bases; unmatched junction nucleotides: 8. CDR3 protein: CATFGLARNEQFF. The CDR3 coding sequence is TGTGCCACATTCGGACTAGCGCGGAATGAGCAGTTCTTC.

The CDR3 nucleotides are TGCGCCAGCAGTGAGTCGAGAGGGGACACTGAAGCTTTCTTT. This sequence encodes CASSESRGDTEAFF. V usage is TRBV10-1 and J usage is TRBJ1-1, with TRBD1 as a possible D gene (5 bases). The CDR3 is 14 amino acids. Germline assignment: CDR1 WNHNN and CDR2 SYGVQD (reference sequence). Deletions cut 0 bases from V and 3 bases from J, with 8 bases between.

The V call is TRBV16, the J call TRBJ1-4; a weak D match, TRBD1 (5 bases). This CDR3 is 13 amino acids long. Trimming stripped 2 bases from V and 8 bases from J, with 9 bases between. Germline CDR1 KGHSY, CDR2 FQNENV. The CDR3 DNA is TGTGCCAGCAGCCAAGATCGGGGGGAAAAACTGTTTTTT. Protein: CASSQDRGEKLFF.

The chain couples TRBV27 to TRBJ2-1; TRBD1 might be the D (6 bases). Germline-derived CDR1 and CDR2 are MNHEY and SMNVEV (reference sequence). Trimming took 2 bases from V and 9 from J, leaving 8 bases between them. This CDR3 is built from 12 residues. In DNA form, the CDR3 reads TGTGCCAGCAGTTTAGGCAGGGGTGAGCAGTTCTTC. Its protein is CASSLGRGEQFF.

J is TRBJ1-1 and V is TRBV18, with D tentatively TRBD1 (5 bases). Looked up from germline, CDR1 is KGHSH and CDR2 is LQKENI. Trimming shortened V by 6 bases and J by 3 bases, and 14 bases separated the two germline ends. This CDR3 comprises 14 residues. For the CDR3, the DNA is TGTGCCAGCTCCCCGAGGGGACTGGACACTGAAGCTTTCTTT. Protein: CASSPRGLDTEAFF.

The V gene is TRBV3-1 (or the pseudogene TRBV3-2), the J gene TRBJ2-1; D could derive from TRBD1 or TRBD2 (5 bases each). CDR1 is LGHDT and CDR2 is YNNKEL in the germline V gene (reference sequence). The CDR3 runs to 17 residues. V gave up 4 bases and J gave up 6 bases, with 22 bases separating them. CDR3 sequence (DNA): TGTGCCAGCAGCCGAGCCCTCGCCAGGGACCGGATCAATGAGCAGTTCTTC. This codes for CASSRALARDRINEQFF.

This clone was counted once. CDR3 in DNA: TGCGCCAGCAGCTTGGTCCAGGGGTCCACCGGGGAGCTGTTTTTT. Translating it yields CASSLVQGSTGELFF. This chain connects TRBV5-1 to TRBJ2-2; possibly TRBD1 for D (6 bases). Germline-derived CDR1 and CDR2 are SGHRS and YFSETQ. Trimming stripped 0 bases from V and 4 bases from J, with 10 bases between. There are 15 residues in the CDR3. The full variable domain, completed using reference TRBV5-1 and TRBJ2-2, is KAGVTQTPRYLIKTRGQQVTLSCSPISGHRSVSWYQQTPGQGLQFLFEYFSETQRNKGNFPGRFSGRQFSNSRSEMNVSTLELGDSALYLCASSLVQGSTGELFFGEGSRLTVL.

Here the CDR3 DNA reads TGTGCCAGCAGCTTGGGCCGGGAAGCCTATGAGCAGTTCTTC. Protein product: CASSLGREAYEQFF. The V gene is TRBV7-2, the J gene TRBJ2-1; TRBD2 is a possible D gene (5 bases). The CDR3 is made up of 14 amino acids. With 3 bases removed from V and 8 bases from J, the gap between germline ends came to 14 bases. The germline V gene has CDR1 SGHTA and CDR2 FQGNSA.

This clone showed up just a few times. This rearrangement joins TRBV13 to TRBJ1-3; D not certain. The CDR3 contains 14 residues. V was clipped by 5 bases and J by 2 bases, with 10 bases between them. The germline V gene has CDR1 PRHDT and CDR2 FYEKMQ (reference sequence). The CDR3 bases are TGTGCCAGCAGCGAGGAGGAACCTGGAAACACCATATATTTT. Amino acids: CASSEEEPGNTIYF.

In this sample, this clone turned up once. V and J are TRBV11-2 and TRBJ2-7, with 11 bases fitting TRBD2. The CDR3 is 15 amino acids. Germline V gene data show CDR1 as SGHAT and CDR2 as FQNNGV. Trimming cost V 1 base and J 3 bases; bases outside gene matches: 2. CDR3 in amino acids: CASSLGLAGGYEQYF. The CDR3 bases are TGTGCCAGCAGCTTAGGCCTAGCGGGGGGCTACGAGCAGTACTTC.

The chain joins TRBV28 to TRBJ1-6; D uncertain. With 5 bases removed from V and 0 bases from J, the gap between germline ends came to 5 bases. The length of the CDR3 is 14 residues. The V gene's germline CDR1 is MDHEN and CDR2 SYDVKM. The CDR3 reads CASSLASYNSPLHF. CDR3 nucleotides: TGTGCCAGCAGTCTTGCCTCCTATAATTCACCCCTCCACTTT.

The chain couples TRBV18 to TRBJ2-7; D might be TRBD1 (6 bases). The CDR3 totals 14 residues. V dropped 3 bases and J dropped 3 bases, with 12 bases sitting between them. Germline CDR1 KGHSH, CDR2 LQKENI. Here the CDR3 DNA reads TGTGCCAGCTCACCCCGGGACACCGACTACGAGCAGTACTTC. It is translated as CASSPRDTDYEQYF.

The table lists this clone with a few counts. The rearrangement joins TRBV4-1 to TRBJ1-2; D uncertain. The germline V and J ends were trimmed by 6 bases and 0 bases, with 8 bases remaining between them. In germline, CDR1 is MGHRA, CDR2 YSYEKL. The length of the CDR3 is 13 residues. CDR3 loop: CASSGGTNYGYTF. CDR3 sequence (DNA): TGCGCCAGCAGTGGAGGGACTAACTATGGCTACACCTTC.

The V gene is TRBV5-1, the J gene TRBJ2-3; D is unresolved. The CDR3 consists of 15 residues. Germline V gene sequence: CDR1 SGHRS, CDR2 YFSETQ. The germline V and J ends were trimmed by 0 bases and 2 bases, with 10 bases remaining between them. This CDR3 is CASSLGLDFTDTQYF. The CDR3 DNA reads TGCGCCAGCAGCTTGGGGCTAGACTTCACAGATACGCAGTATTTT. The variable domain in full, with the rest retrieved from reference TRBV5-1 and TRBJ2-3, is KAGVTQTPRYLIKTRGQQVTLSCSPISGHRSVSWYQQTPGQGLQFLFEYFSETQRNKGNFPGRFSGRQFSNSRSEMNVSTLELGDSALYLCASSLGLDFTDTQYFGPGTRLTVL.

The chain joins TRBV19 to TRBJ2-3; 8 nucleotides match TRBD2. With V trimmed by 6 bases and J by 5 bases, 13 bases remained unmatched. CDR3 length equals 16 residues. Germline-derived CDR1 and CDR2 are LNHDA and SQIVND (reference sequence). The CDR3 sequence: CASRWGRAGDGDTQYF. The CDR3 DNA follows: TGTGCCAGTAGATGGGGGCGAGCGGGAGATGGAGATACGCAGTATTTT.